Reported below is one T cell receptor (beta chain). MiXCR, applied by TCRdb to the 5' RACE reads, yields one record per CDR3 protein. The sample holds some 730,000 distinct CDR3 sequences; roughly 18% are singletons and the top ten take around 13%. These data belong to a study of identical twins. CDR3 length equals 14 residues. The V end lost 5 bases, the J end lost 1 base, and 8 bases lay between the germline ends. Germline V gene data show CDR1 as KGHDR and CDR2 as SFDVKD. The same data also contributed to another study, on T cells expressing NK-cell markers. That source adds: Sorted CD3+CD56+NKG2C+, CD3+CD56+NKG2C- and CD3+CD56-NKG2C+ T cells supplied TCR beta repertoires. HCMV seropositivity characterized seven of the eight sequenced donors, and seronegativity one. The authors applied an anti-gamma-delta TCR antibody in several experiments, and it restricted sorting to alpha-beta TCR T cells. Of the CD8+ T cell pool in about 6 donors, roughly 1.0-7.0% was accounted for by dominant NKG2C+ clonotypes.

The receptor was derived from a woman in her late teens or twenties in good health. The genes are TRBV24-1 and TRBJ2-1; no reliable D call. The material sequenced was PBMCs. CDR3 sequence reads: CATSGAASYNEQFF. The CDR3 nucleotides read TGTGCCACCAGTGGGGCCGCTTCCTACAATGAGCAGTTCTTC.